These 2 T cell receptor beta chains were all obtained from the same sample, sequenced in a study of regulatory T cells in long-lasting Graves disease. Time point defined: newly diagnosed GD, antithyroid drugs for less than 3 months. Isolated PBMC RNA provided the starting material for the TCR library. Combining iRepertoire HTBI primers with Arm-PCR of CDR3 regions, the authors built TCR beta libraries. TCRdb recomputed calls from the multiplex PCR reads with MiXCR, one row per CDR3 protein. Of about 430,000 distinct CDR3 sequences listed, 14% to 15% are singletons. These data were also reused for a study on T cells in Graves' hyperthyroidism and ophthalmopathy.

This specimen was peripheral blood mononuclear cells (PBMCs), taken at new diagnosis, from a patient treated with antithyroid drugs. The receptors shown here come from a woman between 35 and 50 years old with Graves disease.

This clonotype came up many times. This chain joins TRBV2 and TRBJ2-3, with D uncertain. The CDR3 is 13 amino acids. Germline V gene sequence: CDR1 SNHLY, CDR2 FYNNEI. V was shortened by 1 base and J by 7 bases, with 9 bases between the two germline ends. The CDR3 coding sequence is TGTGCCAGCAGTGAAGGTGGCGCAAATACGCAGTATTTT. Its protein product is CASSEGGANTQYF.

This clonotype has ten or more counts. V is TRBV28 and J is TRBJ2-7; TRBD2 might be the D (5 bases). The CDR3 covers 14 residues. Trimming took 4 bases from V and 2 from J, leaving 12 bases between them. Germline V gives CDR1 MDHEN, CDR2 SYDVKM. This CDR3 is CASSWLAGTYEQYF. In DNA form, the CDR3 reads TGTGCCAGCAGTTGGTTGGCGGGTACCTACGAGCAGTACTTC.